These 19 T cell receptor beta chains came from one sample sequenced in a study of human T cells and chemical hapten exposure. Total RNA was isolated from unfractionated whole blood. For the library, individual cDNA molecules each received unique molecular identifiers. TCRdb reprocessed the reads with MiXCR, giving one entry per CDR3 protein. The sample shows around 120,000 distinct CDR3 sequences, 8% to 9.5% of them seen only once. The specimen sequenced was whole blood. The source is a human donor in good health. Some clones in this sample may be carry-over from other donors' samples.

The chain joins TRBV18 to TRBJ2-5, with 9 bases aligning to TRBD2. CDR3 length: 14 amino acids. CDR1 and CDR2 from the germline V gene are KGHSH and LQKENI. The V and J ends lost 3 bases and 2 bases, in that order; junction bases with no gene match: 1. The CDR3 nucleotides are TGTGCCAGCTCACCCGGACTAGCGCAAGAGACCCAGTACTTC. It yields the protein CASSPGLAQETQYF.

This clonotype was seen only a few times. V gene TRBV5-1 combines with J gene TRBJ1-1; TRBD1 matches 9 bases. With V trimmed by 4 bases and J by 5 bases, 9 bases remained unmatched. Germline CDR1 reads SGHRS; CDR2 reads YFSETQ. There are 15 residues in the CDR3. The CDR3 coding sequence is TGCGCCAGCAGCAGCGGACAGGGGCTGGTGACTGAAGCTTTCTTT. Its protein product is CASSSGQGLVTEAFF.

This clonotype was recorded a few times. V gene TRBV5-1 combines with J gene TRBJ1-1; D is ambiguous. V was cut by 3 bases and J by 1 base, with 10 bases left in between. Per the germline V gene, CDR1 is SGHRS and CDR2 is YFSETQ. The CDR3 length is 14 residues. The CDR3 sequence: CASSYKAGNTEAFF. The CDR3, as DNA: TGCGCCAGCAGCTATAAAGCAGGGAACACTGAAGCTTTCTTT.

V is TRBV4-1 and J is TRBJ2-7, with 8 bases identical to TRBD2. With 3 bases clipped from V and 2 bases from J, the junction kept 9 bases outside the gene matches. The CDR3 loop spans 16 amino acids. CDR1 and CDR2 from the germline V gene are MGHRA and YSYEKL. The CDR3 here is CASSQRKTSDTYEQYF. The CDR3, as DNA: TGCGCCAGCAGCCAGCGAAAGACTAGCGACACCTACGAGCAGTACTTC.

This clonotype was counted only a few times. The rearrangement links TRBV9 to TRBJ1-2; D is perhaps TRBD1 (5 bases). This CDR3 has 13 amino acids. With 3 bases removed from V and 8 bases from J, the gap between germline ends came to 14 bases. Germline values: CDR1 SGDLS, CDR2 YYNGEE. CDR3: CASSGGMTTGYTF. CDR3 bases: TGTGCCAGCAGCGGGGGGATGACCACGGGCTACACCTTC.

The rearrangement uses TRBV4-2 and TRBJ2-1, with D possibly being TRBD2 (6 bases). With 0 bases removed from V and 0 bases from J, the gap between germline ends came to 15 bases. This CDR3 is built from 18 residues. The germline CDR1 and CDR2 sequences are LGHNA and YNFKEQ. The CDR3 DNA sequence: TGTGCCAGCAGCCAAGATGGGATGGCGGGGACCTCCTACAATGAGCAGTTCTTC. It is translated as CASSQDGMAGTSYNEQFF.

The rearrangement uses TRBV13 and TRBJ2-7; 13 bases fit TRBD2. J was trimmed by 3 bases and V by 5 bases; bases with no gene match: 13. Germline CDR1 is PRHDT and CDR2 is FYEKMQ (reference sequence). The CDR3 consists of 18 residues. CDR3 DNA sequence: TGTGCCAGCAGCCGGACTAGCGGGAGAGGTCAATCGGTCTACGAGCAGTACTTC. Translating it yields CASSRTSGRGQSVYEQYF.

The chain couples TRBV20-1 to TRBJ2-1; D is ambiguous. Germline CDR1 is DFQATT and CDR2 is SNEGSKA (reference sequence). The CDR3 loop spans 14 amino acids. V lost 2 bases and J lost 3, with 11 bases in between. CDR3 region: CSARPADLYNEQFF. DNA of the CDR3: TGCAGTGCTAGACCCGCGGACCTCTACAATGAGCAGTTCTTC.

The sample holds a few counts of this clonotype. The J gene is TRBJ2-4, the V gene TRBV6-6; no clear D. Germline CDR1 MNHNY, CDR2 SVGAGI (reference sequence). Trimming took off 2 bases at V and 1 base at J, with 9 bases between the two ends. The CDR3 covers 15 residues. The CDR3 here is CASSYVLEAKNIQYF. The CDR3, as DNA: TGTGCCAGCAGTTACGTCCTCGAGGCCAAAAACATTCAGTACTTC.

The chain links TRBV4-3 to TRBJ2-2; D is undetermined. V was clipped by 5 bases and J by 2 bases, with 15 bases between them. This CDR3 is built from 16 residues. Germline CDR1 LGHNA, CDR2 YSLEER. Here the CDR3 reads CASSSSVPSNTGELFF. The CDR3 nucleotides read TGCGCCAGCAGCTCCTCTGTCCCGTCCAACACCGGGGAGCTGTTTTTT.

The V and J genes are TRBV20-1 and TRBJ2-1; no clear D gene. The CDR3 has 15 amino acids. V was cut by 2 bases and J by 0 bases, with 11 bases left in between. Germline V gene sequence: CDR1 DFQATT, CDR2 SNEGSKA (reference sequence). The CDR3 loop reads CSARSQISSYNEQFF. Here the CDR3 DNA reads TGCAGTGCTAGATCCCAGATTAGCTCCTACAATGAGCAGTTCTTC.

This clonotype occurred a few times. CDR3 sequence (DNA): TGCGCCAGCAGTGATTCCGGGACTAGGGGCTCCTACAATGAGCAGTTCTTC. Residues: CASSDSGTRGSYNEQFF. The chain employs TRBV10-2 and TRBJ2-1, with 8 nucleotides matching TRBD2. The J segment lost 0 bases and the V segment lost 3 bases, leaving 7 bases of the junction unmatched. Germline CDR1 is WSHSY and CDR2 is SAAADI. This CDR3 has 17 amino acids.

This chain links TRBV4-3 with TRBJ1-5; D is ambiguous. The CDR3 consists of 13 residues. Trimming removed 0 bases from V and 7 bases from J, with 7 bases in between. The V gene's germline CDR1 is LGHNA and CDR2 YSLEER. CDR3 in DNA: TGCGCCAGCAGCCAAGATGAGGGCCAGCCCCAGCATTTT. This encodes CASSQDEGQPQHF.

This clonotype was detected only once. A much larger clone sits a single nucleotide away, making a read error possible. The conserved phenylalanine or tryptophan normally closing the CDR3 is absent here, so this likely arose from a read error. The gene calls are TRBV20-1 and TRBJ2-7, with unresolved D. CDR1 and CDR2 (germline): DFQATT, SNEGSKA (reference sequence). CDR3 length: 13 amino acids. V lost 4 bases and J 0 bases, leaving 10 bases between the germline ends. CDR3 sequence: CSAIRGFSYEQYL. Written as DNA, the CDR3 is TGCAGTGCTATACGTGGCTTCTCCTACGAGCAGTACCTC.

This clonotype was observed a few times. DNA of the CDR3: TGTGCCAGCAGCACTACAGGCGCTACTAATGAAAAACTGTTTTTT. This codes for CASSTTGATNEKLFF. The chain links TRBV7-9 to TRBJ1-4; D might be TRBD1 (5 bases). V was pared by 5 bases and J by 2 bases, with 12 bases between. Germline V gene sequence: CDR1 SEHNR, CDR2 FQNEAQ (reference sequence). The CDR3 loop spans 15 amino acids.

This clonotype was counted ten times or more. The V gene is TRBV4-1, the J gene TRBJ1-1; D gene unclear. Germline CDR1 reads MGHRA; CDR2 reads YSYEKL. The CDR3 has 16 residues. V was shortened by 0 bases and J by 1 base, with 12 bases between the two germline ends. In nucleotides, the CDR3 is TGCGCCAGCAGCCAAGACCTCGGCCTGCAGAACACTGAAGCTTTCTTT. This gives the protein CASSQDLGLQNTEAFF.

This clonotype was counted many times. CDR3 sequence: CASSDVGNTEAFF. The DNA of the CDR3 is TGTGCCAGCAGTGATGTAGGGAACACTGAAGCTTTCTTT. The chain couples TRBV6-1 to TRBJ1-1; D unclear. V gave up 3 bases and J gave up 1 base, with 6 bases separating them. The CDR3 runs to 13 residues. The germline CDR1 and CDR2 sequences are MNHNS and SASEGT.

The chain combines TRBV20-1 with TRBJ2-1; no clear D. The germline V and J ends were trimmed by 1 base and 6 bases, with 10 bases remaining between them. The CDR3 runs 13 residues. In germline, CDR1 is DFQATT, CDR2 SNEGSKA (reference sequence). CDR3 residues: CSARGIGGNEQFF. The CDR3 DNA reads TGCAGTGCTAGAGGGATAGGTGGCAATGAGCAGTTCTTC.

The chain couples TRBV27 to TRBJ2-5; 7 bases align to TRBD1. This CDR3 is built from 15 residues. J gave up 2 bases and V 4 bases, and 7 bases lay outside the gene matches. Germline V gives CDR1 MNHEY, CDR2 SMNVEV (reference sequence). CDR3 nucleotide sequence: TGTGCCAGCAGTTCTGCGGACAGGCGGCAAGAGACCCAGTACTTC. This translates into CASSSADRRQETQYF.